This T cell receptor beta chain is drawn from a study of blood T cell repertoires in COVID-19. As for the study in general: COVID-19 samples collected from the United States, Italy and Spain covered acute and convalescent phases. In each case, the material was cDNA or gDNA derived from T cells, B-cell-depleted T cells, or PBMCs.

It was during active infection that Seattle patients were enrolled and then longitudinally followed. The CDR3 length is 13 residues. In germline, CDR1 is SGHAT, CDR2 FQNNGV. The V end was cut by 4 bases, the J end by 3 bases, with 9 bases between. In the original processing: Amplifying reference gene primers gave estimates of nucleated cell counts. Profiling relied on immunoSEQ multiplex PCR, and the TCRdb table lists in-frame clones only, not all of them. The V and J calls and clone size come from that table; D and trimming were worked out from the DNA. The table shows fewer than 300,000 clones, with just over 90% occurring only once. Worth noting for this clone: Other nucleotide sequences in the sample specify the same CDR3.

The sequence was collected from a woman in her twenties or thirties with COVID-19, enrolled during active disease. The chain recombines TRBV11-2 with TRBJ1-1, with D perhaps TRBD1 (5 bases). The sequencing input was peripheral blood. In DNA, the CDR3 is TGTGCCAGCAGCTGGGGGAGGGACACTGAAGCTTTCTTT. It translates to CASSWGRDTEAFF.